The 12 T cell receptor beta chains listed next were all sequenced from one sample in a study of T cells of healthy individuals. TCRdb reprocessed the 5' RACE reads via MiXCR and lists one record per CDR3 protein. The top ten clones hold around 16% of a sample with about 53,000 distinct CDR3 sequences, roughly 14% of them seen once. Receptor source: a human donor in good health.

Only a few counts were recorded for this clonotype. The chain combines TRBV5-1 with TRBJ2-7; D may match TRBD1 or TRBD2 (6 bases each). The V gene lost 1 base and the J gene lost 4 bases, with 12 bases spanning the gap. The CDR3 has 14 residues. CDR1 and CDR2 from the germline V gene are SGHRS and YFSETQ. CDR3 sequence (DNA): TGCGCCAGCAGCTTGCGCGGGACACATTACGAGCAGTACTTC. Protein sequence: CASSLRGTHYEQYF.

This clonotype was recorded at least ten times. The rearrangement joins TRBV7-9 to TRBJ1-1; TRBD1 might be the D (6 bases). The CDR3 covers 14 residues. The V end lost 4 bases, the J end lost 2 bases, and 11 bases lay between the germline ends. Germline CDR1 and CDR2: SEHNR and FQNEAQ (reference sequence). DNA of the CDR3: TGTGCCAGCAGCTCATTAGGGGGAAACACTGAAGCTTTCTTT. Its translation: CASSSLGGNTEAFF.

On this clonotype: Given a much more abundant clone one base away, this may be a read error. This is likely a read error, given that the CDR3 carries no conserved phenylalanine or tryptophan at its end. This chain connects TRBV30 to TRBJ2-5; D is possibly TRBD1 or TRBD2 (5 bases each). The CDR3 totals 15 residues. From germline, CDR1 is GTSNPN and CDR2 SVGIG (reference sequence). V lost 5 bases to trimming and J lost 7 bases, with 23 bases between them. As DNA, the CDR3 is TGTGCCTGGGGGTCCCGGGACCTCGTTTTGGGGACCCAGTACTTA. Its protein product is CAWGSRDLVLGTQYL.

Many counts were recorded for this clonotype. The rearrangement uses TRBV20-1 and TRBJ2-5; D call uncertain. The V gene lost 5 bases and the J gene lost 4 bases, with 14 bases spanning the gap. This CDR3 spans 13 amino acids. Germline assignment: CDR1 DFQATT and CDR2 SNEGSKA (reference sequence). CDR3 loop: CSAPPSGGETQYF. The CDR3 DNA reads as TGCAGTGCTCCCCCTTCGGGCGGAGAGACCCAGTACTTC.

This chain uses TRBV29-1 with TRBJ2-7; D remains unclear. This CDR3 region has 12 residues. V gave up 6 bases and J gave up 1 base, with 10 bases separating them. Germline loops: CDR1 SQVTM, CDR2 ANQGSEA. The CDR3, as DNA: TGCAGCGTGGGCGGCGCGTCCTACGAGCAGTACTTC. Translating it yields CSVGGASYEQYF.

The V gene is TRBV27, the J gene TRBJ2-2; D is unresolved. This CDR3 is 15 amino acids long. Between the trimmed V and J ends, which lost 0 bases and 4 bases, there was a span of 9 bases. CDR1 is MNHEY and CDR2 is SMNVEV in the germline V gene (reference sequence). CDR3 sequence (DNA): TGTGCCAGCAGTTTATCGGACCGTATCACCGGGGAGCTGTTTTTT. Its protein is CASSLSDRITGELFF.

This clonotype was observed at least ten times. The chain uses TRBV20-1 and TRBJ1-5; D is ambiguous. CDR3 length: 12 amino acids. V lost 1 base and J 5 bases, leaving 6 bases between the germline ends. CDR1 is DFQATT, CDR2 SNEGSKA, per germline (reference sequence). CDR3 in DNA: TGCAGTGCTAGAGTGTCGGATCAGCCCCAGCATTTT. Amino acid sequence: CSARVSDQPQHF.

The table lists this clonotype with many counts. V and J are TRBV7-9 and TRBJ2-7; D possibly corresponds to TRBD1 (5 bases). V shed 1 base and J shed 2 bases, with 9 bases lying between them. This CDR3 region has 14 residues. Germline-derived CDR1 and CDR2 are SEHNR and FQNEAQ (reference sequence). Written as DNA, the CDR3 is TGTGCCAGCAGCTTAGACCAGGGCGCCTACGAGCAGTACTTC. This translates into CASSLDQGAYEQYF.

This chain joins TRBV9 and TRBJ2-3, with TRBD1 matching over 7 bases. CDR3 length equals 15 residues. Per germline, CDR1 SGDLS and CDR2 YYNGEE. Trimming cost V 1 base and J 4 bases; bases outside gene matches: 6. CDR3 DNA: TGTGCCAGCAGCGTACAGACAGGGAACCCAGATACGCAGTATTTT. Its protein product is CASSVQTGNPDTQYF.

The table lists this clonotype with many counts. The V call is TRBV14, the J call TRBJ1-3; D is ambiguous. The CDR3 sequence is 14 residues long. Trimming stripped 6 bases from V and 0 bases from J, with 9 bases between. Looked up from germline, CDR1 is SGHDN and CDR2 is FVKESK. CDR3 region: CASSRINSGNTIYF. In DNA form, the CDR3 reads TGTGCCAGCAGTCGAATCAACTCTGGAAACACCATATATTTT.

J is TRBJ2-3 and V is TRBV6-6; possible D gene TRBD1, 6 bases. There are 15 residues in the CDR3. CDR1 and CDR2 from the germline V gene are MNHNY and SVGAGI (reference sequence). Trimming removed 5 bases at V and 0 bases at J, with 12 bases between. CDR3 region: CASSQGHYSTDTQYF. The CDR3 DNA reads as TGTGCCAGCAGTCAGGGACACTATAGCACAGATACGCAGTATTTT.

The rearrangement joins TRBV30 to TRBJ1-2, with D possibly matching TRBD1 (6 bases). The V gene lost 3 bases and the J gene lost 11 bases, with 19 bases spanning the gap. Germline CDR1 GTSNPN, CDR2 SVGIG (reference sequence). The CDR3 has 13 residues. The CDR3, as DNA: TGTGCCTGGAGCCCCCGACAGGACGTAGGGTACACCTTC. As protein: CAWSPRQDVGYTF. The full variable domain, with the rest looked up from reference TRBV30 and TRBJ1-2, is SQTIHQWPATLVQPVGSPLSLECTVEGTSNPNLYWYRQAAGRGLQLLFYSVGIGQISSEVPQNLSASRPQDRQFILSSKKLLLSDSGFYLCAWSPRQDVGYTFGSGTRLTVV.